The clone carrying this T cell receptor beta chain appeared a few times. The antigen is unknown. TCRdb called the reads again in MiXCR, with one record for every CDR3 protein. The profile shows roughly 300,000 distinct CDR3 sequences, 9% to 9.5% of them singletons. This specimen comes from a study of T cell repertoires in cytomegalovirus infection. Study-level information: CMV infection and matching HLA type were both indicated by public TCR beta signatures.

Points from the study as a whole: Totalled public TCR beta family frequency picked out people who carried CMV plus the relevant HLA.

J was trimmed by 2 bases and V by 2 bases; bases with no gene match: 6. The CDR3 covers 17 residues. Germline-derived CDR1 and CDR2 are MNHNS and SASEGT. Sequenced material: PBMCs. This chain connects TRBV6-1 to TRBJ2-1; 10 nucleotides agree with TRBD2. This TCR was recovered from a human donor in good health (CMV status not recorded). Some clones in this sample may be carry-over from other donors' samples. The chain's CDR3 is CASSEKTSGTAYNEQFF. CDR3 coding DNA: TGTGCCAGCAGTGAAAAAACTAGCGGGACGGCCTACAATGAGCAGTTCTTC.